This T cell receptor (beta chain) was recorded in a study of T cell changes during pregnancy in multiple sclerosis. This table comes from immunoSEQ multiplex PCR, and its TCRdb copy is limited to in-frame clones, with some not included. The sample carries almost 55,000 clones, around 90% recorded once. This clone was found a few times. This CDR3 contains 16 residues. Germline lookup yields CDR1 MGHRA and CDR2 YSYEKL. Trimming shortened V by 0 bases and J by 1 base, and 7 bases separated the two germline ends. The chain joins TRBV4-1 to TRBJ2-6; maybe TRBD2 (5 bases). The sample here was CD8+ T cells from peripheral blood mononuclear cells, taken before pregnancy. The receptor's source is a female donor with multiple sclerosis, enrolled in a pregnancy study. CDR3 sequence (DNA): TGCGCCAGCAGCCAAGAAGAGGGTTCTGGGGCCAACGTCCTGACTTTC. Protein: CASSQEEGSGANVLTF.